The rows below give T cell receptor beta chains drawn from one sample of a study of CD8 T cells in ankylosing spondylitis. One entry per CDR3 protein results from TCRdb running MiXCR on the 5' RACE reads. The profile shows about 220,000 distinct CDR3 sequences, more than 25% of them singletons. The sample taken for sequencing was blood, either unsorted or a sorted T cell fraction (not recorded which). These receptor sequences come from a male donor with ankylosing spondylitis or in good health (not recorded which). CDR3s include the opening cysteine and the closing phenylalanine or tryptophan. D genes are given only for firm matches. Part of the rows lack a size; the others show once, few, many or a class for expanded clones.

V gene: TRBV20-1; clone size: -; D gene: -; J gene: TRBJ1-5; CDR3 protein: CSAGDGGFNQPQHF; CDR3 DNA: TGCAGTGCTGGTGACGGGGGTTTCAATCAGCCCCAGCATTTT
V gene: TRBV29-1; clone size: many; D gene: -; J gene: TRBJ2-7; CDR3 protein: CSSRGAYEQYF; CDR3 DNA: TGCAGCTCGAGAGGGGCCTACGAGCAGTACTTC
V gene: TRBV12-3/TRBV12-4; clone size: -; D gene: TRBD1; J gene: TRBJ2-1; CDR3 protein: CASSLGTGGMFF; CDR3 DNA: TGTGCCAGCAGTTTAGGGACAGGGGGTATGTTCTTC
V gene: TRBV15; clone size: -; D gene: -; J gene: TRBJ2-6; CDR3 protein: CATSRGAGANVLTF; CDR3 DNA: TGTGCCACCAGCAGAGGAGCTGGGGCCAACGTCCTGACTTTC
V gene: TRBV19; clone size: -; D gene: -; J gene: TRBJ2-4; CDR3 protein: CATAGGHTGTPVVQYF; CDR3 DNA: TGTGCCACCGCTGGGGGCCATACCGGGACTCCGGTCGTTCAGTACTTC
V gene: TRBV7-8; clone size: -; D gene: -; J gene: TRBJ1-5; CDR3 protein: CASSLAHVPQHF; CDR3 DNA: TGTGCCAGCAGCTTAGCCCATGTGCCCCAGCATTTT
V gene: TRBV7-2; clone size: many; D gene: -; J gene: TRBJ2-3; CDR3 protein: CASSLRVIDTQYF; CDR3 DNA: TGTGCCAGCAGCTTAAGAGTTATAGATACGCAGTATTTT
V gene: TRBV28; clone size: -; D gene: TRBD1; J gene: TRBJ2-7; CDR3 protein: CACSPSGQAGYEQYF; CDR3 DNA: TGTGCCTGCAGTCCCTCAGGACAGGCAGGTTACGAGCAGTACTTC
V gene: TRBV4-1; clone size: many; D gene: TRBD1; J gene: TRBJ1-1; CDR3 protein: CASSQGDRAPRNTEAFF; CDR3 DNA: TGCGCCAGCAGCCAAGGGGACAGGGCCCCTCGGAACACTGAAGCTTTCTTT
V gene: TRBV9; clone size: many; D gene: -; J gene: TRBJ2-7; CDR3 protein: CASSVATGGEQYF; CDR3 DNA: TGTGCCAGCAGCGTAGCTACTGGGGGCGAGCAGTACTTC
V gene: TRBV5-1; clone size: -; D gene: -; J gene: TRBJ2-7; CDR3 protein: CASSSPPTEYEQYF; CDR3 DNA: TGCGCCAGCAGTAGTCCTCCTACAGAGTACGAGCAGTACTTC
V gene: TRBV9; clone size: many; D gene: -; J gene: TRBJ2-3; CDR3 protein: CASSARGLSSTDTQYF; CDR3 DNA: TGTGCCAGCAGCGCACGTGGCTTGTCTAGCACAGATACGCAGTATTTT
V gene: TRBV6-5; clone size: few; D gene: -; J gene: TRBJ2-5; CDR3 protein: CASRDGPMTQYF; CDR3 DNA: TGTGCCAGCAGGGATGGCCCTATGACCCAGTACTTC
V gene: TRBV12-3/TRBV12-4; clone size: -; D gene: -; J gene: TRBJ1-1; CDR3 protein: CASSLRAGRLLF; CDR3 DNA: TGTGCCAGCAGTTTGAGAGCGGGACGTTTGCTCTTT
V gene: TRBV5-1; clone size: many; D gene: -; J gene: TRBJ2-3; CDR3 protein: CASSLEPVSTDTQYF; CDR3 DNA: TGCGCCAGCAGCTTGGAACCGGTTAGCACAGATACGCAGTATTTT
V gene: TRBV7-9; clone size: many; D gene: -; J gene: TRBJ2-4; CDR3 protein: CASSLAQAGGSIRYF; CDR3 DNA: TGTGCCAGCAGCTTAGCGCAGGCAGGGGGGAGCATCCGGTACTTC
V gene: TRBV24-1; clone size: -; D gene: TRBD2; J gene: TRBJ2-1; CDR3 protein: CATSDGTSGSYNEQFF; CDR3 DNA: TGTGCCACCAGTGATGGGACTAGCGGGAGCTACAATGAGCAGTTCTTC
V gene: TRBV20-1; clone size: -; D gene: -; J gene: TRBJ1-1; CDR3 protein: CSARGDPGTEAFF; CDR3 DNA: TGCAGTGCTAGAGGGGATCCCGGGACTGAAGCTTTCTTT
V gene: TRBV12-3/TRBV12-4; clone size: many; D gene: -; J gene: TRBJ1-2; CDR3 protein: CASRMGQGANYGYTF; CDR3 DNA: TGTGCCAGCAGGATGGGGCAGGGAGCTAACTATGGCTACACCTTC
V gene: TRBV28; clone size: -; D gene: TRBD1; J gene: TRBJ2-1; CDR3 protein: CASSSLGDRGYNEQFF; CDR3 DNA: TGTGCCAGCAGTTCCCTCGGGGACAGGGGTTACAATGAGCAGTTCTTC
V gene: TRBV20-1; clone size: many; D gene: -; J gene: TRBJ2-1; CDR3 protein: CSARSSSNEQFF; CDR3 DNA: TGCAGTGCTAGATCGTCTAGCAATGAGCAGTTCTTC
V gene: TRBV10-3; clone size: -; D gene: -; J gene: TRBJ1-5; CDR3 protein: CAISGSTGHQPQHF; CDR3 DNA: TGTGCCATCAGTGGATCAACAGGCCATCAGCCCCAGCATTTT
V gene: TRBV29-1; clone size: -; D gene: TRBD1; J gene: TRBJ1-1; CDR3 protein: CSVWDRAGSTEAFF; CDR3 DNA: TGCAGCGTGTGGGACAGGGCTGGGAGCACTGAAGCTTTCTTT
V gene: TRBV4-2; clone size: many; D gene: -; J gene: TRBJ2-1; CDR3 protein: CASSQGRIEYNEQFF; CDR3 DNA: TGTGCCAGCAGCCAAGGCAGAATAGAGTACAATGAGCAGTTCTTC
V gene: TRBV11-2; clone size: -; D gene: -; J gene: TRBJ1-2; CDR3 protein: CASSPESGAGYGYTF; CDR3 DNA: TGTGCCAGCAGCCCCGAATCAGGGGCAGGATATGGCTACACCTTC
V gene: TRBV12-3/TRBV12-4; clone size: many; D gene: -; J gene: TRBJ2-3; CDR3 protein: CASSFGYTDTQYF; CDR3 DNA: TGTGCCAGCAGTTTTGGGTACACAGATACGCAGTATTTT
V gene: TRBV20-1; clone size: few; D gene: -; J gene: TRBJ2-7; CDR3 protein: CSARVGPSTYEQYF; CDR3 DNA: TGCAGTGCTAGAGTGGGGCCTTCCACCTACGAGCAGTACTTC
V gene: TRBV20-1; clone size: many; D gene: -; J gene: TRBJ2-3; CDR3 protein: CSARPADNTDTQYF; CDR3 DNA: TGCAGTGCTAGACCAGCGGACAACACAGATACGCAGTATTTT
V gene: TRBV20-1; clone size: few; D gene: -; J gene: TRBJ1-1; CDR3 protein: CSANPGMNTEAFF; CDR3 DNA: TGCAGTGCTAACCCGGGAATGAACACTGAAGCTTTCTTT
V gene: TRBV29-1; clone size: -; D gene: TRBD1; J gene: TRBJ1-5; CDR3 protein: CSVLTGGNQPQHF; CDR3 DNA: TGCAGCGTTCTAACAGGGGGCAATCAGCCCCAGCATTTT
V gene: TRBV12-3/TRBV12-4; clone size: few; D gene: -; J gene: TRBJ2-3; CDR3 protein: CASTRERLWPDTQYF; CDR3 DNA: TGTGCCAGCACCCGGGAGCGGTTATGGCCAGATACGCAGTATTTT
V gene: TRBV6-4; clone size: -; D gene: -; J gene: TRBJ2-5; CDR3 protein: CASSVTESQYF; CDR3 DNA: TGTGCCAGCAGTGTTACGGAGTCCCAGTACTTC
V gene: TRBV5-1; clone size: many; D gene: TRBD1; J gene: TRBJ1-1; CDR3 protein: CASSWDRGRNTEAFF; CDR3 DNA: TGCGCCAGCAGCTGGGACAGGGGGCGGAACACTGAAGCTTTCTTT
V gene: TRBV20-1; clone size: few; D gene: TRBD2; J gene: TRBJ2-7; CDR3 protein: CSARDPAGGIYEQYF; CDR3 DNA: TGCAGTGCTAGAGATCCGGCGGGAGGGATCTACGAGCAGTACTTC
V gene: TRBV7-2; clone size: -; D gene: -; J gene: TRBJ2-7; CDR3 protein: CASSLMVRHTYEQYF; CDR3 DNA: TGTGCCAGCAGCTTAATGGTCAGGCATACCTACGAGCAGTACTTC
V gene: TRBV20-1; clone size: few; D gene: TRBD1; J gene: TRBJ2-1; CDR3 protein: CSARATGGSSYNEQFF; CDR3 DNA: TGCAGTGCTAGGGCTACAGGGGGCAGCTCCTACAATGAGCAGTTCTTC
V gene: TRBV5-1; clone size: many; D gene: -; J gene: TRBJ2-3; CDR3 protein: CASSLDGSTDTQYF; CDR3 DNA: TGCGCCAGCAGCTTGGACGGTAGCACAGATACGCAGTATTTT
V gene: TRBV3-1; clone size: few; D gene: -; J gene: TRBJ2-4; CDR3 protein: CASSHLAKNIQYF; CDR3 DNA: TGTGCCAGCAGCCATCTAGCCAAAAACATTCAGTACTTC
V gene: TRBV28; clone size: many; D gene: TRBD2; J gene: TRBJ2-2; CDR3 protein: CASSFSGARTGELFF; CDR3 DNA: TGTGCCAGCAGTTTTAGCGGGGCGCGGACCGGGGAGCTGTTTTTT
V gene: TRBV5-1; clone size: -; D gene: TRBD1; J gene: TRBJ1-5; CDR3 protein: CASSLRQGVSNQPQHF; CDR3 DNA: TGCGCCAGCAGCCTAAGACAGGGTGTTAGCAATCAGCCCCAGCATTTT
V gene: TRBV2; clone size: many; D gene: -; J gene: TRBJ2-4; CDR3 protein: CASSVDIAKNIQYF; CDR3 DNA: TGTGCCAGCAGTGTCGATATAGCCAAAAACATTCAGTACTTC
V gene: TRBV7-2; clone size: few; D gene: -; J gene: TRBJ2-5; CDR3 protein: CASSSAGLQETQYF; CDR3 DNA: TGTGCCAGCAGCTCCGCGGGGTTACAAGAGACCCAGTACTTC
V gene: TRBV27; clone size: -; D gene: -; J gene: TRBJ1-2; CDR3 protein: CASSSGSPNYGYTF; CDR3 DNA: TGTGCCAGCAGTTCGGGCAGTCCTAACTATGGCTACACCTTC
V gene: TRBV3-1; clone size: many; D gene: -; J gene: TRBJ2-3; CDR3 protein: CASSQSRGRGTDTQYF; CDR3 DNA: TGTGCCAGCAGCCAATCCAGGGGTAGGGGCACAGATACGCAGTATTTT
V gene: TRBV12-3/TRBV12-4; clone size: many; D gene: TRBD1; J gene: TRBJ2-7; CDR3 protein: CASSLYRGLSF; CDR3 DNA: TGTGCCAGCAGTTTGTACAGGGGATTATCGTTC